A selection of T cell receptor beta chains follows, all from one sample in a study of PD-L1 blockade in urothelial cancer. Profiled with immunoSEQ multiplex PCR; TCRdb holds only in-frame clones, not every one. The sample records approximately 110,000 clones, around 82% being singletons. Material: PBMCs, obtained around atezolizumab (anti-PD-L1) treatment. The receptors were sampled from a middle-aged man with urothelial cancer. CDR3s leave out the opening cysteine and the closing phenylalanine or tryptophan. Some rows mark clone size as missing; the rest say once, few, many or name a class of expanded clone.

clone size: .
V gene: TRBV2
J gene: TRBJ2-1
CDR3 protein: ASTRTDNEQF

clone size: .
V gene: TRBV29-1
J gene: TRBJ1-2
CDR3 protein: SVAWDNNYGYT

clone size: .
V gene: TRBV2
J gene: TRBJ1-2
CDR3 protein: ASRIRGLVSGYT

clone size: .
V gene: TRBV5-1
J gene: TRBJ2-3
CDR3 protein: ASSWGADTQY

clone size: .
V gene: TRBV15
J gene: TRBJ2-7
CDR3 protein: ATSRGGGALYEQY

clone size: .
V gene: TRBV5-1
J gene: TRBJ2-7
CDR3 protein: ASSQGLAGGGEQY

clone size: once
V gene: TRBV6-5
J gene: TRBJ1-2
CDR3 protein: ASTRWEGSYGYT

clone size: .
V gene: TRBV9
J gene: TRBJ2-2
CDR3 protein: ASSAPGRPTNTGELF

clone size: once
V gene: TRBV27
J gene: TRBJ2-3
CDR3 protein: ASSAPQEDTQY

clone size: .
V gene: TRBV4-2
J gene: TRBJ1-2
CDR3 protein: ASSQGGTGEGYGYT

clone size: .
V gene: TRBV11-2
J gene: TRBJ2-6
CDR3 protein: ASSFVGLAGPAGANVLT

clone size: few
V gene: TRBV5-1
J gene: TRBJ2-2
CDR3 protein: ASSLPGIYTGELF

clone size: .
V gene: TRBV28
J gene: TRBJ2-2
CDR3 protein: ASSFGLAGITGELF

clone size: few
V gene: TRBV5-1
J gene: TRBJ1-1
CDR3 protein: ASSLTGGTEAF

clone size: .
V gene: TRBV28
J gene: TRBJ2-7
CDR3 protein: AIGLAGASYEQY

clone size: once
V gene: TRBV4-1
J gene: TRBJ1-1
CDR3 protein: ASSQFQLRQMNTEAF

clone size: once
V gene: TRBV19
J gene: TRBJ2-3
CDR3 protein: ASSMGRGRDTDTQY

clone size: once
V gene: TRBV25-1
J gene: TRBJ2-2
CDR3 protein: ASSAHRNTGELF

clone size: .
V gene: TRBV7-2
J gene: TRBJ2-5
CDR3 protein: ASSLTSGGETQY

clone size: .
V gene: TRBV14
J gene: TRBJ1-1
CDR3 protein: ASSQESDLMNTEAF

clone size: .
V gene: TRBV19
J gene: TRBJ1-5
CDR3 protein: ASSSGRANQPQH

clone size: .
V gene: TRBV27
J gene: TRBJ1-1
CDR3 protein: ASSSRQGLAF

clone size: .
V gene: TRBV6-6
J gene: TRBJ1-1
CDR3 protein: AGRTPNTEAF

clone size: .
V gene: TRBV15
J gene: TRBJ2-2
CDR3 protein: ATSRPGTYTGELF

clone size: .
V gene: TRBV19
J gene: TRBJ2-7
CDR3 protein: ASSISRDRAYEQY

clone size: once
V gene: TRBV6-4
J gene: TRBJ2-7
CDR3 protein: ASRTTDGEQY

clone size: once
V gene: TRBV6-6
J gene: TRBJ1-2
CDR3 protein: ASSFGQGRDYGYT

clone size: .
V gene: TRBV5-4
J gene: TRBJ2-4
CDR3 protein: ASSSASGLAKNIQY

clone size: .
V gene: TRBV15
J gene: TRBJ1-1
CDR3 protein: ATSSYTEAF

clone size: .
V gene: TRBV7-2
J gene: TRBJ2-1
CDR3 protein: ASSFPLAGVGEQF

clone size: .
V gene: TRBV30
J gene: TRBJ1-3
CDR3 protein: AWSGAGAIGNTIY

clone size: .
V gene: TRBV6-5
J gene: TRBJ2-7
CDR3 protein: ASSYRDRGSYEQY

clone size: .
V gene: TRBV10-3
J gene: TRBJ2-5
CDR3 protein: AIRPSPGVKTQY

clone size: .
V gene: TRBV30
J gene: TRBJ2-1
CDR3 protein: ACSTRQDSYNEQF

clone size: .
V gene: TRBV6-5
J gene: TRBJ2-1
CDR3 protein: ASKEGLAEYNEQF

clone size: .
V gene: TRBV9
J gene: TRBJ1-5
CDR3 protein: ASSVGSGYQPQH

clone size: .
V gene: TRBV5-4
J gene: TRBJ2-7
CDR3 protein: ASSLWGLREQY

clone size: .
V gene: TRBV6-5
J gene: TRBJ2-5
CDR3 protein: ASRLGTLLETQY

clone size: .
V gene: TRBV6-6
J gene: TRBJ2-3
CDR3 protein: ASKRAGGGDTQY

clone size: once
V gene: TRBV6-1
J gene: TRBJ2-5
CDR3 protein: ASSETGFTQY

clone size: once
V gene: TRBV7-9
J gene: TRBJ2-5
CDR3 protein: ASSLGGHRAVGETQY

clone size: .
V gene: TRBV10-1
J gene: TRBJ1-6
CDR3 protein: ASSRTRNSPLH

clone size: .
V gene: TRBV2
J gene: TRBJ2-1
CDR3 protein: ASSGLLAGGNEQF

clone size: .
V gene: TRBV11-2
J gene: TRBJ2-1
CDR3 protein: ASSLDLRTSSYNEQF

clone size: .
V gene: TRBV19
J gene: TRBJ2-7
CDR3 protein: ATGKGISYEQY

clone size: once
V gene: TRBV9
J gene: TRBJ1-3
CDR3 protein: ASSVGPGAGNTIY

clone size: .
V gene: TRBV5-1
J gene: TRBJ2-1
CDR3 protein: ASSTGQGLGEQF

clone size: few
V gene: TRBV11-2
J gene: TRBJ2-2
CDR3 protein: ASSLDQAGELF

clone size: .
V gene: TRBV4-2
J gene: TRBJ2-7
CDR3 protein: ASSPGQTYEQY

clone size: .
V gene: TRBV2
J gene: TRBJ1-1
CDR3 protein: ASSSDRNTEAF

clone size: few
V gene: TRBV2
J gene: TRBJ1-6
CDR3 protein: ASRTLTGGSSPLH

clone size: .
V gene: TRBV7-9
J gene: TRBJ2-7
CDR3 protein: ASSLSGGIEQY

clone size: .
V gene: TRBV9
J gene: TRBJ2-5
CDR3 protein: AGKGGLAGRGLSETQY

clone size: once
V gene: TRBV7-8
J gene: TRBJ2-7
CDR3 protein: ASSLTGSSYEQY